The 13 T cell receptor beta chains below all came from one sample that was sequenced in a study of cytomegalovirus exposure and HLA in healthy donors. Here immunoSEQ multiplex PCR was the method, and the copy in TCRdb shows in-frame clones only, minus some. The sample lists 85,000 to 95,000 clones; around 96% were seen once. The sample taken for sequencing was PBMCs. The receptors stem from a man younger than 35 in good health and CMV-seronegative.

The V call is TRBV29-1, the J call TRBJ2-1; 14 positions match TRBD2. This CDR3 has 15 amino acids. V gave up 3 bases and J gave up 7 bases; unmatched junction bases: 5. Germline-derived CDR1 and CDR2 are SQVTM and ANQGSEA. CDR3 in amino acids: CSVEGLAGVRNEQFF. CDR3 bases: TGCAGCGTTGAGGGACTAGCGGGAGTTAGAAATGAGCAGTTCTTC.

The DNA of the CDR3 is TGTGCCAGCAGCGCGACCCCTGTAACATTGTGGGGACAGGGTCAAGAGACCCAGTACTTC. Protein sequence: CASSATPVTLWGQGQETQYF. This chain uses TRBV9 with TRBJ2-5, with 9 bases aligning to TRBD1. Per the germline V gene, CDR1 is SGDLS and CDR2 is YYNGEE. The length of the CDR3 is 20 residues. V lost 3 bases, J lost 2 bases, and 20 bases stayed unmatched.

The chain carries TRBV5-4 and TRBJ2-3, with 9 nucleotides matching TRBD1. After removal of 1 base from V and 2 bases from J, the junction contained 11 bases not matched to a gene. Germline V gene lookup returns CDR1 SGHNT and CDR2 YYREEE (reference sequence). The CDR3 spans 18 residues. The CDR3 DNA follows: TGTGCCAGCAGCTTGTTACCGGGACAGGGATACACCACAGATACGCAGTATTTT. Translated: CASSLLPGQGYTTDTQYF.

J is TRBJ2-1 and V is TRBV27, with no clear D. Trimming cost V 5 bases and J 0 bases, with 11 bases left between them. CDR3 size: 15 residues. Germline-derived CDR1 and CDR2 are MNHEY and SMNVEV (reference sequence). CDR3 coding DNA: TGTGCCAGCAGTCGGGTGCAGAGCTCCTACAATGAGCAGTTCTTC. Its protein is CASSRVQSSYNEQFF.

The gene calls are TRBV28 and TRBJ2-3; 7 bases map to TRBD2. The V gene's germline CDR1 is MDHEN and CDR2 SYDVKM. J gave up 2 bases and V 11 bases, and 7 bases lay outside the gene matches. CDR3 length equals 13 residues. CDR3 region: CALGGSYTDTQYF. CDR3 bases: TGTGCCCTCGGGGGGTCTTACACAGATACGCAGTATTTT.

The chain carries TRBV6-5 and TRBJ1-5; 7 bases fit TRBD1. From germline, CDR1 is MNHEY and CDR2 SVGAGI. This CDR3 contains 15 residues. With V trimmed by 6 bases and J by 0 bases, 5 bases remained unmatched. The CDR3 sequence is CASRRQGVSNQPQHF. DNA for the CDR3: TGTGCCAGCAGACGACAGGGAGTTAGCAATCAGCCCCAGCATTTT.

This chain links TRBV4-1 with TRBJ2-5; 8 bases map to TRBD1. Germline loops: CDR1 MGHRA, CDR2 YSYEKL. The CDR3 is 16 amino acids. With 0 bases clipped from V and 1 base from J, the junction kept 4 bases outside the gene matches. CDR3 sequence reads: CASSQDGQGAQETQYF. For the CDR3, the DNA is TGCGCCAGCAGCCAAGACGGACAGGGAGCCCAAGAGACCCAGTACTTC.

The chain uses TRBV19 and TRBJ1-1; D perhaps matches TRBD1 (5 bases). The CDR3 spans 14 residues. V dropped 7 bases and J dropped 4 bases, with 16 bases sitting between them. Germline assignment: CDR1 LNHDA and CDR2 SQIVND (reference sequence). The CDR3 here is CASTIGGGITEAFF. The CDR3, as DNA: TGTGCCAGTACCATCGGCGGGGGGATCACTGAAGCTTTCTTT.

The V and J genes are TRBV28 and TRBJ1-5; maybe TRBD1 (6 bases). Germline CDR1 is MDHEN and CDR2 is SYDVKM. V lost 6 bases to trimming and J lost 4 bases, with 13 bases between them. This CDR3 has 14 amino acids. The CDR3 sequence is CASSPRDINQPQHF. DNA for the CDR3: TGTGCCAGCAGCCCCAGGGACATAAATCAGCCCCAGCATTTT.

J is TRBJ1-1 and V is TRBV11-3, with D uncertain. CDR3 length: 12 amino acids. Germline loops: CDR1 SGHNT, CDR2 YENEEA. Trimming removed 6 bases from V and 5 bases from J, with 10 bases in between. CDR3 amino acids: CASSPGGTEAFF. CDR3 coding DNA: TGTGCCAGCAGTCCAGGTGGGACTGAAGCTTTCTTT.

V gene TRBV6-5 combines with J gene TRBJ1-2; a weak D match, TRBD1 (6 bases). The germline V gene has CDR1 MNHEY and CDR2 SVGAGI. V was cut by 5 bases and J by 7 bases, with 17 bases left in between. The CDR3 is 14 residues long. Here the CDR3 reads CASSRGRDKGGYTF. The CDR3 DNA reads as TGTGCCAGCAGTCGGGGACGGGACAAAGGTGGCTACACCTTC.

The rearrangement joins TRBV15 to TRBJ1-1; possible D gene TRBD1, 6 bases. Germline values: CDR1 LNHNV, CDR2 YYDKDF (reference sequence). V gave up 2 bases and J gave up 0 bases, with 10 bases separating them. The CDR3 is 15 amino acids. The CDR3 DNA reads as TGTGCCACCAGCAGACAACAGGGTGTGAACACTGAAGCTTTCTTT. Amino acids: CATSRQQGVNTEAFF.

The gene calls are TRBV7-6 and TRBJ2-3, with TRBD1 matching 7 bases. This CDR3 has 16 residues. Germline-derived CDR1 and CDR2 are SGHVS and FNYEAQ. J gave up 2 bases and V 0 bases, and 5 bases lay outside the gene matches. Written as DNA, the CDR3 is TGTGCCAGCAGCTTAGCTGGACAGGAGCCCACAGATACGCAGTATTTT. It yields the protein CASSLAGQEPTDTQYF.